Below, 32 T cell receptor beta chains from the same sample are listed, as sequenced in a study of blood T cell repertoires in COVID-19. Clones were sequenced by immunoSEQ multiplex PCR, and TCRdb holds only the in-frame ones, with some missing. The repertoire holds about 270,000 clones, with about nine tenths as singletons. Sequencing was performed on peripheral blood. These receptors all stem from a man aged 35 to 55 with active or convalescent COVID-19.

The rearrangement joins TRBV6-1 to TRBJ1-3; perhaps TRBD1 as D (6 bases). The CDR3 sequence is 17 residues long. V was cut by 0 bases and J by 0 bases, with 12 bases left in between. Germline V CDR1 and CDR2: MNHNS, SASEGT. Written as DNA, the CDR3 is TGTGCCAGCAGTGAAGCGCTGGGGGGGCCCTCTGGAAACACCATATATTTT. Its protein product is CASSEALGGPSGNTIYF.

The CDR3 region has the DNA TGTGCCAGCAGCCGGACAGCCTCCTCTGGAAACACCATATATTTT. It yields the protein CASSRTASSGNTIYF. The chain couples TRBV6-5 to TRBJ1-3; D may be TRBD1 (6 bases). Looked up from germline, CDR1 is MNHEY and CDR2 is SVGAGI. The V and J ends lost 6 bases and 0 bases respectively, with 12 bases between them. The CDR3 is made up of 15 amino acids.

This clone was detected only a few times. The V gene is TRBV25-1, the J gene TRBJ1-5; 7 bases fit TRBD1. Per germline, CDR1 MGHDK and CDR2 SYGVNS. CDR3 length: 16 amino acids. V was pared by 2 bases and J by 7 bases, with 11 bases of the junction left unmatched. Here the CDR3 DNA reads TGTGCCAGCAGTGAAGGCGGAAGGGGGCTCGGACAGCCCCAGCATTTT. Translated, it gives CASSEGGRGLGQPQHF.

The chain combines TRBV11-2 with TRBJ1-1; D perhaps matches TRBD1 (6 bases). CDR3 length equals 14 residues. CDR1 is SGHAT, CDR2 FQNNGV, per germline. The ends were cut back, 3 bases at V and 4 bases at J, with 12 bases in the middle. The CDR3 nucleotides read TGTGCCAGCAGCTTCCACTCCAGGGGCACTGAAGCTTTCTTT. The encoded protein is CASSFHSRGTEAFF.

The chain joins TRBV6-6 to TRBJ2-5; weak D call: TRBD1 (5 bases). Per germline, CDR1 MNHNY and CDR2 SVGAGI (reference sequence). The CDR3 extends over 13 amino acids. V lost 2 bases, J lost 5 bases, and 9 bases lay in between. CDR3 nucleotide sequence: TGTGCCAGCAGTTACCAGACAGTCGAGACCCAGTACTTC. It codes for CASSYQTVETQYF.

The J gene is TRBJ1-5, the V gene TRBV28; D unclear. Trimming stripped 3 bases from V and 7 bases from J, with 16 bases between. CDR3 length: 15 amino acids. Germline loops: CDR1 MDHEN, CDR2 SYDVKM. CDR3 nucleotide sequence: TGTGCCAGCAGTTTTGCCTCAGTAGCGCGGCAGCCCCAGCATTTT. This codes for CASSFASVARQPQHF. The complete variable domain, with remaining parts taken from reference TRBV28 and TRBJ1-5, reads DVKVTQSSRYLVKRTGEKVFLECVQDMDHENMFWYRQDPGLGLRLIYFSYDVKMKEKGDIPEGYSVSREKKERFSLILESASTNQTSMYLCASSFASVARQPQHFGDGTRLSIL.

This clone turned up a few times. The chain links TRBV5-1 to TRBJ2-7, with 7 bases lining up with TRBD2. V shed 0 bases, J shed 0 bases, and the junction held 3 bases outside the gene matches. CDR1 is SGHRS, CDR2 YFSETQ, per germline. The CDR3 runs 15 residues. The CDR3 is CASSLGGTTSYEQYF. Here the CDR3 DNA reads TGCGCCAGCAGCTTGGGCGGGACTACCTCCTACGAGCAGTACTTC. The variable domain in full, with the rest retrieved from reference TRBV5-1 and TRBJ2-7, is KAGVTQTPRYLIKTRGQQVTLSCSPISGHRSVSWYQQTPGQGLQFLFEYFSETQRNKGNFPGRFSGRQFSNSRSEMNVSTLELGDSALYLCASSLGGTTSYEQYFGPGTRLTVT.

The V gene is TRBV4-1, the J gene TRBJ1-2; D is unresolved. Germline V gene lookup returns CDR1 MGHRA and CDR2 YSYEKL. The V end was cut by 1 base, the J end by 7 bases, with 16 bases between. The length of the CDR3 is 15 residues. CDR3 protein: CASSQVNTLSGGYTF. CDR3 in DNA: TGCGCCAGCAGCCAAGTGAACACTCTAAGCGGTGGCTACACCTTC.

J is TRBJ1-6 and V is TRBV27; D gene unclear. This CDR3 comprises 13 residues. V lost 2 bases to trimming and J lost 11 bases, with 10 bases between them. CDR1 and CDR2 from the germline V gene are MNHEY and SMNVEV (reference sequence). The CDR3 protein is CASSLERVAPLHF. CDR3 DNA: TGTGCCAGCAGTTTAGAGAGGGTAGCACCCCTCCACTTT.

The chain combines TRBV4-1 with TRBJ1-2; no firm D call. This CDR3 spans 15 amino acids. Trimming took 0 bases from V and 0 from J, leaving 8 bases between them. Germline V gene sequence: CDR1 MGHRA, CDR2 YSYEKL. The CDR3, as DNA: TGCGCCAGCAGCCAAGAATGGTTAGCTAACTATGGCTACACCTTC. Amino acids: CASSQEWLANYGYTF.

This chain joins TRBV3-1 (or the pseudogene TRBV3-2) and TRBJ2-1, with D maybe TRBD2 (5 bases). V gave up 6 bases and J gave up 3 bases, with 9 bases separating them. The CDR3 runs 13 residues. Germline CDR1 LGHDT, CDR2 YNNKEL (reference sequence). CDR3 loop: CASSQRDYNEQFF. CDR3 nucleotides: TGTGCCAGCAGTCAGAGGGACTACAATGAGCAGTTCTTC.

The J gene is TRBJ1-2, the V gene TRBV15; 7 bases fit TRBD1. The CDR3 loop spans 15 amino acids. Germline V gene data show CDR1 as LNHNV and CDR2 as YYDKDF (reference sequence). Germline trimming cut 2 bases from V and 8 bases from J; bases unmatched to any gene: 11. This chain's CDR3 is CATSRKTGKEKGYTF. In DNA form, the CDR3 reads TGTGCCACCAGCAGAAAGACAGGGAAGGAGAAGGGCTACACCTTC.

The V and J genes are TRBV11-3 and TRBJ2-3; D call uncertain. The germline V gene encodes CDR1 SGHNT and CDR2 YENEEA. This CDR3 spans 15 amino acids. V was trimmed by 5 bases and J by 1 base, leaving 13 bases between them. The CDR3 loop is CASSPSLAGTDTQYF. The CDR3 region has the DNA TGTGCCAGCAGCCCCAGTCTTGCGGGCACAGATACGCAGTATTTT.

The V call is TRBV7-2, the J call TRBJ2-1; D uncertain. Germline CDR1 reads SGHTA; CDR2 reads FQGNSA. Trimming pared 3 bases from V and 7 bases from J, leaving 16 bases between. The CDR3 totals 15 residues. The CDR3 sequence is CASSFLGLGGNEQFF. The DNA of the CDR3 is TGTGCCAGCAGCTTCCTCGGGTTGGGTGGGAATGAGCAGTTCTTC.

The chain has TRBV5-1 and TRBJ1-1; D is perhaps TRBD1 (5 bases). Germline V gives CDR1 SGHRS, CDR2 YFSETQ. The V and J ends lost 4 bases and 1 base respectively, with 20 bases between them. The CDR3 is made up of 17 amino acids. The CDR3 protein is CASSPIAPGGRNTEAFF. CDR3 sequence (DNA): TGCGCCAGCAGCCCCATCGCGCCCGGGGGACGGAACACTGAAGCTTTCTTT. Full variable domain (rest looked up from reference TRBV5-1 and TRBJ1-1): KAGVTQTPRYLIKTRGQQVTLSCSPISGHRSVSWYQQTPGQGLQFLFEYFSETQRNKGNFPGRFSGRQFSNSRSEMNVSTLELGDSALYLCASSPIAPGGRNTEAFFGQGTRLTVV.

The V gene is TRBV20-1, the J gene TRBJ2-7, with 10 nucleotides matching TRBD1. This CDR3 has 17 residues. V lost 3 bases, J lost 2 bases, and 13 bases stayed unmatched. CDR1 DFQATT and CDR2 SNEGSKA come from the germline V gene (reference sequence). Here the CDR3 reads CSASVPGQGTLAYEQYF. The CDR3 DNA reads TGCAGTGCTAGTGTTCCGGGACAGGGGACGCTTGCCTACGAGCAGTACTTC.

J is TRBJ1-1 and V is TRBV11-3, with 8 nucleotides matching TRBD1. The CDR3 runs to 15 residues. Germline-derived CDR1 and CDR2 are SGHNT and YENEEA. The trim removed 5 bases at V and 5 bases at J, leaving 10 bases unmatched. DNA of the CDR3: TGTGCCAGCAGCCTATGGACAGGGATGGAAACTGAAGCTTTCTTT. The encoded protein is CASSLWTGMETEAFF.

This chain links TRBV4-1 with TRBJ2-7; tentatively, D is TRBD1 (6 bases). In germline, CDR1 is MGHRA, CDR2 YSYEKL. The V gene lost 0 bases and the J gene lost 0 bases, with 6 bases spanning the gap. There are 14 residues in the CDR3. CDR3 DNA sequence: TGCGCCAGCAGCCAAGAAGGGGGCTCCTACGAGCAGTACTTC. Amino acid sequence: CASSQEGGSYEQYF.

The CDR3 region has the DNA TGTGCCAGCAGCCAAGGACTATTACAATATGAGCAGTTCTTC. It encodes CASSQGLLQYEQFF. The V call is TRBV4-2, the J call TRBJ2-1, with D maybe TRBD2 (5 bases). CDR1 and CDR2 (germline): LGHNA, YNFKEQ. Trimming stripped 1 base from V and 8 bases from J, with 12 bases between. The CDR3 runs to 14 residues.

J is TRBJ1-5 and V is TRBV20-1; 7 bases are shared with TRBD1. Germline CDR1 and CDR2: DFQATT and SNEGSKA (reference sequence). This CDR3 is 15 amino acids long. With 3 bases clipped from V and 5 bases from J, the junction kept 10 bases outside the gene matches. CDR3 bases: TGCAGTGCTAGTCGACTGGGTCAGGGGGATCAGCCCCAGCATTTT. It translates to CSASRLGQGDQPQHF.

This clone has a single count. The CDR3 sequence is CASSDDRGQETQYF. In DNA form, the CDR3 reads TGTGCCAGCAGTGACGACAGGGGGCAAGAGACCCAGTACTTC. J is TRBJ2-5 and V is TRBV2; 9 bases line up with TRBD1. The V segment lost 3 bases and the J segment 2 bases; nucleotides outside the gene matches: 1. The germline CDR1 and CDR2 sequences are SNHLY and FYNNEI. This CDR3 spans 14 amino acids.

The gene calls are TRBV5-1 and TRBJ1-2, with 8 bases identical to TRBD1. Germline V gene data show CDR1 as SGHRS and CDR2 as YFSETQ. The trim removed 4 bases at V and 2 bases at J, leaving 10 bases unmatched. The CDR3 is 16 amino acids. This CDR3 is CASSTPDRGGNYGYTF. CDR3 sequence (DNA): TGCGCCAGCAGCACCCCAGACAGGGGAGGGAACTATGGCTACACCTTC.

About this clone: Other DNA sequences in the sample encode the same CDR3. The chain combines TRBV12-3 or TRBV12-4 with TRBJ2-7, with a weak D call TRBD1 (6 bases). The V gene lost 1 base and the J gene lost 4 bases, with 8 bases spanning the gap. This CDR3 region has 13 residues. The CDR3 nucleotides are TGTGCCAGCAGTTTAGACAGGGTATACGAGCAGTACTTC. This translates into CASSLDRVYEQYF.

CDR3 DNA: TGTGCCAGCAGATGGGACAGGGAGAATTCACCCCTCCACTTT. This gives the protein CASRWDRENSPLHF. The chain is built from TRBV7-9 and TRBJ1-6; 9 bases line up with TRBD1. The germline gives CDR1 SEHNR, CDR2 FQNEAQ (reference sequence). This CDR3 contains 14 residues. Trimming at V came to 6 bases and at J to 7 bases, leaving 4 bases not matched to a gene.

The chain links TRBV2 to TRBJ1-1, with D possibly matching TRBD1 (5 bases). Germline V gives CDR1 SNHLY, CDR2 FYNNEI. The CDR3 spans 14 residues. V lost 1 base and J 0 bases, leaving 6 bases between the germline ends. The CDR3 loop reads CASSEVGVNTEAFF. The CDR3 bases are TGTGCCAGCAGTGAAGTAGGGGTGAACACTGAAGCTTTCTTT.

This clone has only one observation. V is TRBV9 and J is TRBJ2-1; TRBD2 aligns across 9 bases. Looked up from germline, CDR1 is SGDLS and CDR2 is YYNGEE. The CDR3 spans 14 residues. J gave up 9 bases and V 4 bases, and 8 bases lay outside the gene matches. The CDR3 here is CASSQGAGGAEQFF. The CDR3 nucleotides read TGTGCCAGCAGCCAAGGGGCGGGAGGGGCTGAGCAGTTCTTC.

The chain couples TRBV2 to TRBJ2-2, with D perhaps TRBD1 (6 bases). The V gene lost 9 bases and the J gene lost 0 bases, with 14 bases spanning the gap. Germline V gene data show CDR1 as SNHLY and CDR2 as FYNNEI. CDR3 size: 15 residues. The CDR3 sequence: CARSVWTANTGELFF. CDR3 DNA: TGTGCCAGGAGCGTCTGGACAGCGAACACCGGGGAGCTGTTTTTT.

The rearrangement links TRBV11-1 to TRBJ2-7; 7 bases are a match to TRBD2. Germline CDR1 and CDR2: SGHAT and FQDESV (reference sequence). The J segment lost 3 bases and the V segment lost 3 bases, leaving 5 bases of the junction unmatched. This CDR3 comprises 14 residues. CDR3 DNA: TGTGCCAGCAGCTTGGGGGGACTAAACTACGAGCAGTACTTC. Residues: CASSLGGLNYEQYF.

This chain's CDR3 is CASRYRDDYGYTF. As DNA, the CDR3 is TGTGCCAGCAGATACAGGGATGACTATGGCTACACCTTC. V is TRBV25-1 and J is TRBJ1-2; TRBD1 is a possible D gene (6 bases). The CDR3 has 13 amino acids. The V and J ends lost 6 bases and 3 bases respectively, with 11 bases between them. CDR1 and CDR2 from the germline V gene are MGHDK and SYGVNS.

Only a few counts were recorded for this clone. The V and J genes are TRBV29-1 and TRBJ1-2; unclear D gene. The V gene lost 5 bases and the J gene lost 4 bases, with 14 bases spanning the gap. This CDR3 contains 13 residues. Germline CDR1 reads SQVTM; CDR2 reads ANQGSEA. The CDR3 reads CSVPLSGFYGYTF. Here the CDR3 DNA reads TGCAGCGTTCCCCTCTCGGGGTTCTATGGCTACACCTTC. Variable domain in full (rest from reference TRBV29-1 and TRBJ1-2): SAVISQKPSRDICQRGTSLTIQCQVDSQVTMMFWYRQQPGQSLTLIATANQGSEATYESGFVIDKFPISRPNLTFSTLTVSNMSPEDSSIYLCSVPLSGFYGYTFGSGTRLTVV.

This chain joins TRBV9 and TRBJ1-6; D call uncertain. The V gene's germline CDR1 is SGDLS and CDR2 YYNGEE. The V end was cut by 0 bases, the J end by 0 bases, with 10 bases between. The CDR3 consists of 17 residues. In nucleotides, the CDR3 is TGTGCCAGCAGCGTAGGGTCTAGGAGCTCCTATAATTCACCCCTCCACTTT. Translated, it gives CASSVGSRSSYNSPLHF.

This chain joins TRBV29-1 and TRBJ2-4, with TRBD2 as a possible D gene (6 bases). The CDR3 runs 13 residues. Germline V gene lookup returns CDR1 SQVTM and CDR2 ANQGSEA. V was shortened by 7 bases and J by 8 bases, with 18 bases between the two germline ends. The CDR3 is CSAAGLGGDIQYF. CDR3 nucleotides: TGCAGCGCCGCCGGGCTGGGCGGGGACATTCAGTACTTC. Full variable domain (remainder filled in from reference TRBV29-1 and TRBJ2-4): SAVISQKPSRDICQRGTSLTIQCQVDSQVTMMFWYRQQPGQSLTLIATANQGSEATYESGFVIDKFPISRPNLTFSTLTVSNMSPEDSSIYLCSAAGLGGDIQYFGAGTRLSVL.